This passage covers 30 T cell receptor beta chains from one sample sequenced in a study of early stage breast cancer tumors. Profiling relied on immunoSEQ multiplex PCR, and the TCRdb table lists in-frame clones only, not all of them. The sample has just over 70,000 clones; approximately 79% are singletons. Sequenced material: blood. Receptor source: a person between 55 and 70 years old with breast cancer.

V usage is TRBV4-1 and J usage is TRBJ2-5, with 12 bases that match TRBD2. The V gene's germline CDR1 is MGHRA and CDR2 YSYEKL. The CDR3 totals 17 residues. The ends lost 1 base at V and 6 bases at J; junction bases unmatched: 9. CDR3 sequence: CASSQVASGRALKTQYF. CDR3 DNA sequence: TGCGCCAGCAGCCAAGTAGCTAGCGGGAGGGCCTTGAAGACCCAGTACTTC.

J is TRBJ1-5 and V is TRBV19; D is undetermined. Germline V CDR1 and CDR2: LNHDA, SQIVND (reference sequence). V dropped 5 bases and J dropped 3 bases, with 17 bases sitting between them. This CDR3 comprises 16 residues. CDR3 DNA sequence: TGTGCCAGTAGTTCAGCGCTGGGAGGCTACAATCAGCCCCAGCATTTT. Its protein is CASSSALGGYNQPQHF.

This chain connects TRBV11-2 to TRBJ1-1, with a weak D call TRBD1 (6 bases). This CDR3 comprises 12 residues. CDR1 and CDR2 (germline): SGHAT, FQNNGV. Trimming took off 5 bases at V and 10 bases at J, with 14 bases between the two ends. The CDR3 region has the DNA TGTGCCAGCAGCCCACAAGACAGGTTAGCTTTCTTT. This sequence encodes CASSPQDRLAFF.

In nucleotides, the CDR3 is TGTGCCAGCAGCCGACAGGGCTACGAGCAGTACTTC. Translation gives CASSRQGYEQYF. The chain carries TRBV14 and TRBJ2-7; 7 nucleotides match TRBD1. The CDR3 is made up of 12 amino acids. V gave up 4 bases and J gave up 3 bases; unmatched junction bases: 0. Germline CDR1 reads SGHDN; CDR2 reads FVKESK.

V and J are TRBV13 and TRBJ2-7; 9 bases line up with TRBD2. J lost 2 bases, V lost 8 bases, and 16 bases had no gene match. The CDR3 runs 17 residues. Germline CDR1 PRHDT, CDR2 FYEKMQ (reference sequence). CDR3 sequence: CASGLRTSVINPYEQYF. The CDR3 DNA sequence: TGTGCCAGCGGCCTACGGACTAGCGTAATAAACCCCTACGAGCAGTACTTC.

A few counts support this clone. The chain combines TRBV19 with TRBJ1-2; 8 positions match TRBD1. Looked up from germline, CDR1 is LNHDA and CDR2 is SQIVND (reference sequence). V was clipped by 3 bases and J by 5 bases; unmatched bases: 2. The CDR3 contains 13 residues. CDR3 in amino acids: CASSIDRGYGYTF. The CDR3 DNA is TGTGCCAGTAGTATCGACAGGGGTTATGGCTACACCTTC. Full variable domain (outside the CDR3, taken from reference TRBV19 and TRBJ1-2): DGGITQSPKYLFRKEGQNVTLSCEQNLNHDAMYWYRQDPGQGLRLIYYSQIVNDFQKGDIAEGYSVSREKKESFPLTVTSAQKNPTAFYLCASSIDRGYGYTFGSGTRLTVV.

The chain links TRBV6-5 to TRBJ2-5, with D perhaps TRBD1 or TRBD2 (5 bases each). The V end lost 6 bases, the J end lost 4 bases, and 12 bases lay between the germline ends. The CDR3 is 13 residues long. CDR1 and CDR2 (germline): MNHEY, SVGAGI. CDR3 sequence reads: CASSLGVRETQYF. CDR3 coding DNA: TGTGCCAGCAGCCTGGGGGTACGAGAGACCCAGTACTTC.

This chain links TRBV27 with TRBJ2-3, with TRBD1 identical over 11 bases. Germline CDR1 MNHEY, CDR2 SMNVEV (reference sequence). This CDR3 spans 15 amino acids. V lost 5 bases, J lost 3 bases, and 4 bases stayed unmatched. The CDR3 reads CASSPGTGGTDTQYF. CDR3 bases: TGTGCCAGCAGTCCCGGGACAGGGGGAACAGATACGCAGTATTTT.

The rearrangement joins TRBV13 to TRBJ2-5; D possibly uses TRBD1 or TRBD2 (6 bases each). CDR1 PRHDT and CDR2 FYEKMQ come from the germline V gene (reference sequence). The length of the CDR3 is 16 residues. The germline V and J ends were trimmed by 1 base and 3 bases, with 15 bases remaining between them. CDR3 residues: CASSLAGGAVEETQYF. In nucleotides, the CDR3 is TGTGCCAGCAGCTTAGCCGGGGGCGCCGTAGAAGAGACCCAGTACTTC.

The V gene is TRBV5-4, the J gene TRBJ2-5; the match to TRBD2 covers 14 bases. Unmatched junction bases numbered 7, after V lost 4 bases and J lost 5 bases. The CDR3 has 16 amino acids. Germline V gene lookup returns CDR1 SGHNT and CDR2 YYREEE (reference sequence). The CDR3 nucleotides read TGTGCCAGCAGCAGCGGGACTAGCGGGGGCGGGGAGACCCAGTACTTC. This sequence encodes CASSSGTSGGGETQYF.

This clone was picked up a small number of times. Other DNA variants within this sample encode the same CDR3. This rearrangement joins TRBV2 to TRBJ2-7, with 8 positions matching TRBD1. This CDR3 comprises 12 residues. Germline CDR1 and CDR2: SNHLY and FYNNEI. V dropped 5 bases and J dropped 4; count of bases not matched to a gene: 1. The CDR3 DNA is TGTGCCAGCAGTCGGACAGGGTACGAGCAGTACTTC. Translation: CASSRTGYEQYF.

This clone was seen only once. The chain combines TRBV19 with TRBJ2-3; the D gene is possibly TRBD2 (6 bases). The V end was cut by 1 base, the J end by 0 bases, with 8 bases between. The CDR3 extends over 15 amino acids. Germline V gives CDR1 LNHDA, CDR2 SQIVND (reference sequence). The CDR3 loop reads CASSIGGISTDTQYF. CDR3 DNA sequence: TGTGCCAGTAGTATAGGCGGGATTAGCACAGATACGCAGTATTTT.

This chain connects TRBV10-3 to TRBJ1-1; 7 bases fit TRBD1. J was trimmed by 0 bases and V by 9 bases; bases with no gene match: 4. This CDR3 has 13 amino acids. CDR1 ENHRY and CDR2 SYGVKD come from the germline V gene. In DNA form, the CDR3 reads TGTGCCATAGACAGGGTCCTGAACACTGAAGCTTTCTTT. This sequence encodes CAIDRVLNTEAFF.

The chain joins TRBV28 to TRBJ2-2, with 8 nucleotides matching TRBD1. The CDR3 has 14 amino acids. Trimming took 3 bases from V and 9 from J; bases not matched to a gene: 6. The germline CDR1 and CDR2 sequences are MDHEN and SYDVKM. In DNA form, the CDR3 reads TGTGCCAGCAGTTTGGACAGGGTAATCCGGGAGCTGTTTTTT. Amino acids: CASSLDRVIRELFF.

CDR3 region: CAWSQEVWSYEQYF. The CDR3, as DNA: TGTGCCTGGAGTCAAGAGGTGTGGTCCTACGAGCAGTACTTC. This chain links TRBV30 with TRBJ2-7; D remains ambiguous. Trimming shortened V by 2 bases and J by 1 base, and 12 bases separated the two germline ends. Germline CDR1 GTSNPN, CDR2 SVGIG (reference sequence). The CDR3 totals 14 residues.

The V call is TRBV18, the J call TRBJ1-2; perhaps TRBD1 as D (5 bases). CDR1 is KGHSH, CDR2 LQKENI, per germline. The CDR3 runs to 15 residues. V shed 3 bases and J shed 0 bases, with 11 bases lying between them. CDR3 amino acids: CASSPGDQANYGYTF. The CDR3 nucleotides are TGTGCCAGCTCACCGGGGGATCAAGCTAACTATGGCTACACCTTC. Combining the CDR3 with reference TRBV18 and TRBJ1-2 gives the whole variable domain NAGVMQNPRHLVRRRGQEARLRCSPMKGHSHVYWYRQLPEEGLKFMVYLQKENIIDESGMPKERFSAEFPKEGPSILRIQQVVRGDSAAYFCASSPGDQANYGYTFGSGTRLTVV.

The rearrangement links TRBV6-6 to TRBJ1-3, with D possibly matching TRBD1 (6 bases). The CDR3 contains 15 residues. Trimming removed 6 bases at V and 4 bases at J, with 16 bases between. The V gene's germline CDR1 is MNHNY and CDR2 SVGAGI (reference sequence). In nucleotides, the CDR3 is TGTGCCAGCAGAGAAGGGGGGGGTTCCGGAAACACCATATATTTT. As protein: CASREGGGSGNTIYF.

V usage is TRBV7-2 and J usage is TRBJ2-7, with D perhaps TRBD1 or TRBD2 (5 bases each). The CDR3 sequence is 15 residues long. From germline, CDR1 is SGHTA and CDR2 FQGNSA. With 1 base removed from V and 3 bases from J, the gap between germline ends came to 13 bases. The CDR3 spells CASSLGGKMIYEQYF. DNA for the CDR3: TGTGCCAGCAGCTTAGGGGGGAAGATGATCTACGAGCAGTACTTC.

The chain recombines TRBV9 with TRBJ1-2; 9 bases are shared with TRBD1. Trimming took 3 bases from V and 1 from J; bases not matched to a gene: 1. CDR1 and CDR2 from the germline V gene are SGDLS and YYNGEE. The CDR3 has 14 residues. The CDR3 DNA sequence: TGTGCCAGCAGCGGGACAGGGGTTAACTATGGCTACACCTTC. Translation gives CASSGTGVNYGYTF.

The J gene is TRBJ2-1, the V gene TRBV5-4, with 10 bases aligning to TRBD2. After removal of 2 bases from V and 0 bases from J, the junction contained 5 bases not matched to a gene. Looked up from germline, CDR1 is SGHNT and CDR2 is YYREEE (reference sequence). The CDR3 runs to 17 residues. CDR3 sequence reads: CASSLIAGGLSYNEQFF. The CDR3 coding sequence is TGTGCCAGCAGCTTAATAGCGGGGGGTCTCTCCTACAATGAGCAGTTCTTC.

The genes are TRBV19 and TRBJ2-7, with D possibly called TRBD1 or TRBD2 (5 bases each). Germline V lookup: CDR1 LNHDA, CDR2 SQIVND (reference sequence). Trimming took off 8 bases at V and 7 bases at J, with 21 bases between the two ends. The CDR3 length is 14 residues. The CDR3 sequence: CASSDIGGPQEQYF. The CDR3 DNA follows: TGTGCCAGTTCGGATATTGGGGGACCTCAAGAGCAGTACTTC.

This chain uses TRBV7-9 with TRBJ2-3, with 7 bases matching TRBD2. Germline-derived CDR1 and CDR2 are SEHNR and FQNEAQ (reference sequence). V shed 3 bases and J 4 bases; nucleotides not matched to a gene: 7. The CDR3 is made up of 15 amino acids. This chain's CDR3 is CASSFGREFADTQYF. DNA of the CDR3: TGTGCCAGCAGCTTCGGGCGGGAGTTCGCAGATACGCAGTATTTT.

The CDR3 loop reads CASKEGHNTEAFF. The CDR3, as DNA: TGTGCCAGTAAGGAGGGACATAACACTGAAGCTTTCTTT. This chain joins TRBV19 and TRBJ1-1; possible D gene TRBD1, 6 bases. This CDR3 has 13 residues. Germline CDR1 reads LNHDA; CDR2 reads SQIVND (reference sequence). V shed 7 bases and J shed 2 bases, with 11 bases lying between them.

V usage is TRBV7-9 and J usage is TRBJ1-4; 8 bases are a match to TRBD1. Germline loops: CDR1 SEHNR, CDR2 FQNEAQ (reference sequence). The CDR3 runs to 18 residues. Trimming removed 4 bases from V and 6 bases from J; junction bases left unmatched: 16. CDR3 coding DNA: TGTGCCAGCAGCTACCCGACCTTTACGACAGGGGCGGATGAAAAACTGTTTTTT. Its protein product is CASSYPTFTTGADEKLFF.

In DNA, the CDR3 is TGCGCCAGCAGCTTCTCGGGGATGCTAGCGATTGACAATGAGCAGTTCTTC. It specifies CASSFSGMLAIDNEQFF. This chain uses TRBV5-1 with TRBJ2-1, with a tentative D call TRBD2 (6 bases). This CDR3 region has 17 residues. Trimming took 2 bases from V and 5 from J, leaving 20 bases between them. Germline V gene lookup returns CDR1 SGHRS and CDR2 YFSETQ.

The V gene is TRBV4-1, the J gene TRBJ1-1; D remains unclear. CDR3 size: 11 residues. The germline CDR1 and CDR2 sequences are MGHRA and YSYEKL. V lost 3 bases, J lost 5 bases, and 4 bases lay in between. In nucleotides, the CDR3 is TGCGCCAGCAGCCAGTGGACTGAAGCTTTCTTT. Protein product: CASSQWTEAFF.

The chain links TRBV19 to TRBJ2-1, with D unclear. The CDR3 length is 13 residues. V gave up 6 bases and J gave up 6 bases, with 12 bases separating them. Per the germline V gene, CDR1 is LNHDA and CDR2 is SQIVND (reference sequence). CDR3 in DNA: TGTGCCAGTAGCCGATACGAGTCCAATGAGCAGTTCTTC. It codes for CASSRYESNEQFF.

V is TRBV28 and J is TRBJ1-1, with D uncertain. Germline V gene data show CDR1 as MDHEN and CDR2 as SYDVKM. The CDR3 runs 13 residues. V lost 1 base and J 9 bases, leaving 12 bases between the germline ends. CDR3 in amino acids: CASSLFEDRQAFF. CDR3 nucleotides: TGTGCCAGCAGTTTATTTGAAGACCGGCAAGCTTTCTTT. Combining the CDR3 with reference TRBV28 and TRBJ1-1 gives the whole variable domain DVKVTQSSRYLVKRTGEKVFLECVQDMDHENMFWYRQDPGLGLRLIYFSYDVKMKEKGDIPEGYSVSREKKERFSLILESASTNQTSMYLCASSLFEDRQAFFGQGTRLTVV.

The chain employs TRBV11-3 and TRBJ2-1; a possible D gene is TRBD2 (5 bases). Germline CDR1 is SGHNT and CDR2 is YENEEA. Between the trimmed V and J ends, which lost 4 bases and 7 bases, there was a span of 11 bases. This CDR3 contains 13 residues. Here the CDR3 DNA reads TGTGCCAGCAGCTCCGGGTGGAGGAATGAGCAGTTCTTC. Its protein product is CASSSGWRNEQFF.

The rearrangement joins TRBV28 to TRBJ1-1, with 7 bases fitting TRBD1. This CDR3 spans 14 amino acids. The V and J ends lost 6 bases and 1 base, in that order; junction bases with no gene match: 5. Germline lookup yields CDR1 MDHEN and CDR2 SYDVKM. The CDR3 DNA sequence: TGTGCCAGCAGCGTACAGGGGACGAACACTGAAGCTTTCTTT. Amino acids: CASSVQGTNTEAFF.